This TCR beta chain stems from a study of blood T cell repertoires in COVID-19. Turning to the study itself: Whether acute or convalescent, the COVID-19 samples came from the United States, Italy and Spain.

The CDR3 has 14 residues. Trimming cost V 7 bases and J 5 bases; bases outside gene matches: 8. Germline V gives CDR1 MGHDK, CDR2 SYGVNS. As handled by the study authors: Researchers report that nucleated cell counts were estimated from reference gene primer amplification. TCRdb keeps only in-frame clones here, not all; method: immunoSEQ multiplex PCR. V and J calls and clone size are given by that table; D and trimming were obtained from the DNA. This sample yields around 70,000 clones, of which about 80% are seen a single time; about 12% belongs to the top ten. The origin of this receptor is a human donor in a cohort sampled during active COVID-19. The chain recombines TRBV25-1 with TRBJ2-5, with TRBD2 identical over 9 bases. The sequencing sample was made of peripheral blood. CDR3: CASMLAGVRETQYF. The CDR3 DNA sequence: TGTGCCAGCATGTTAGCGGGGGTGAGGGAGACCCAGTACTTC.